This TCR beta chain was sequenced for a study of T cell responses to AZD1222 COVID-19 vaccine. Study-level results: There were mostly white British donors and more females than males, and clonal diversity was possibly underestimated.

Measured with immunoSEQ multiplex PCR; TCRdb has only the in-frame clones, and not every one. Of under 130,000 clones in the sample, 88% are singletons; the top ten hold about 9.1%. In regard to this clone: No antigen is known for it.

There are 13 residues in the CDR3. CDR1 is LGHDT, CDR2 YNNKEL, per germline (reference sequence). V gave up 4 bases and J gave up 1 base, with 7 bases separating them. The clonotype comes from an adult in good health. The source was peripheral blood, collected on day 0 of AZD1222 vaccination. V gene TRBV3-1 (or the pseudogene TRBV3-2) combines with J gene TRBJ1-1, with no clear D. CDR3 in amino acids: CASSRSGNTEAFF. Here the CDR3 DNA reads TGTGCCAGCAGCCGTTCGGGGAACACTGAAGCTTTCTTT.